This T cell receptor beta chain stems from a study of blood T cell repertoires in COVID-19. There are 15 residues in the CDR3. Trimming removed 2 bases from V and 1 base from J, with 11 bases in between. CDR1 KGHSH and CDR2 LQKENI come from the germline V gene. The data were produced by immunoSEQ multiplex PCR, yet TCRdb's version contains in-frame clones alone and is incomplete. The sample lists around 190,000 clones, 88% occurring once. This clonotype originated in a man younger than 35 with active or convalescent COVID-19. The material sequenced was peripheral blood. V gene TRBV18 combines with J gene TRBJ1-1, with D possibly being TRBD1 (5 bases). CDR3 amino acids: CASSPKGPTNTEAFF. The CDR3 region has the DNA TGTGCCAGCTCACCAAAGGGGCCAACGAACACTGAAGCTTTCTTT.